The sequence of this TCR beta chain was determined in a study of early T cells in non-severe SARS-CoV-2 infection. Across the study: Sequencing was performed on bulk RNA from unsorted whole blood, leaving chains unpaired.

The V end lost 0 bases, the J end lost 5 bases, and 22 bases lay between the germline ends. Germline-derived CDR1 and CDR2 are SQVTM and ANQGSEA. This CDR3 is 17 amino acids long. The protocol attached unique molecular identifiers to individual cDNA molecules. Using its own MiXCR run on the 5' RACE reads, TCRdb lists one record per CDR3 protein. This table has about 64,000 distinct CDR3 sequences, 7% to 10% appearing once. Regarding this clonotype: Antigen: not known.

General study points: VDJdb matching, biased toward anti-spike CD8 responses, missed private and CD4 specificities.

The V gene is TRBV29-1, the J gene TRBJ2-5, with D uncertain. Sequencing was performed on whole blood, taken at baseline. This clonotype originated in an adult who was a healthcare worker with PCR-confirmed SARS-CoV-2 infection or an uninfected control (not recorded which). The CDR3 bases are TGCAGCGTTGAAGATCCATCCAGGCGGCAAGTCGGGGAGACCCAGTACTTC. Translated: CSVEDPSRRQVGETQYF.